The 24 T cell receptor beta chains reported below all come from one sample, sequenced in a study of T cell changes during pregnancy in multiple sclerosis (dated by TCRdb to about 2019). Libraries were prepared through the immunoSEQ multiplex PCR assay. What TCRdb holds here is the immuneACCESS table cut down to in-frame rearrangements. Part of the clones is not present; checked against another copy, under half of the missing clones reflect an unresolved V gene, and the others are unexplained. Within this sample are 49,000 or so clones, with 80% to 95% of them counted one time only. Approximately 2.2% of the sample lies in the top ten. Specimen: peripheral blood, collected in the third trimester of pregnancy. Receptor source: a female donor with multiple sclerosis, enrolled in a pregnancy study.

This chain joins TRBV19 and TRBJ1-5; D not resolved. V was clipped by 7 bases and J by 0 bases, with 10 bases between them. Germline V CDR1 and CDR2: LNHDA, SQIVND (reference sequence). This CDR3 contains 14 residues. CDR3 DNA: TGTGCCAGTATTGAGGCCTATAGCAATCAGCCCCAGCATTTT. It encodes CASIEAYSNQPQHF.

The chain joins TRBV7-2 to TRBJ2-1; D may be TRBD2 (6 bases). Germline-derived CDR1 and CDR2 are SGHTA and FQGNSA. This CDR3 spans 17 amino acids. Trimming stripped 1 base from V and 5 bases from J, with 18 bases between. CDR3 DNA sequence: TGTGCCAGCAGCTTAGACGTCGGGAGCCGGGCGAACAATGAGCAGTTCTTC. Protein sequence: CASSLDVGSRANNEQFF.

The chain links TRBV19 to TRBJ2-7; 9 positions agree with TRBD2. Germline assignment: CDR1 LNHDA and CDR2 SQIVND (reference sequence). V shed 4 bases and J 6 bases; nucleotides not matched to a gene: 10. CDR3 length equals 15 residues. The CDR3 spells CASSKHSSGVGEQYF. The CDR3 region has the DNA TGTGCCAGTAGTAAGCATTCTAGCGGGGTGGGCGAGCAGTACTTC.

The chain uses TRBV4-1 and TRBJ2-5; TRBD2 matches at 15 bases. The V segment lost 0 bases and the J segment 2 bases; nucleotides outside the gene matches: 7. Germline CDR1 is MGHRA and CDR2 is YSYEKL. CDR3 length: 19 amino acids. CDR3 protein: CASSQDRTSGRAGQETQYF. The CDR3 region has the DNA TGCGCCAGCAGCCAAGATAGGACTAGCGGGAGGGCCGGGCAAGAGACCCAGTACTTC.

The chain is built from TRBV28 and TRBJ1-5; no reliable D call. Germline loops: CDR1 MDHEN, CDR2 SYDVKM. This CDR3 has 11 amino acids. Trimming cost V 5 bases and J 6 bases, with 5 bases left between them. The CDR3 DNA is TGTGCCAGCAGTACATTTCAGCCCCAGCATTTT. This encodes CASSTFQPQHF.

The V and J genes are TRBV28 and TRBJ1-5; 7 bases map to TRBD1. CDR1 is MDHEN and CDR2 is SYDVKM in the germline V gene. The CDR3 consists of 14 residues. Germline trimming cut 8 bases from V and 0 bases from J; bases unmatched to any gene: 4. The chain's CDR3 is CASGTANSNQPQHF. DNA of the CDR3: TGTGCCAGCGGGACAGCAAATAGCAATCAGCCCCAGCATTTT.

The gene calls are TRBV29-1 and TRBJ2-7; 7 bases are shared with TRBD1. Germline lookup yields CDR1 SQVTM and CDR2 ANQGSEA. This CDR3 spans 16 amino acids. V dropped 0 bases and J dropped 2; count of bases not matched to a gene: 10. The CDR3 reads CSVEDPRAGGPYEQYF. The CDR3 bases are TGCAGCGTTGAAGATCCCAGGGCAGGGGGACCCTACGAGCAGTACTTC.

The chain recombines TRBV4-2 with TRBJ2-2; 8 bases align to TRBD2. There are 17 residues in the CDR3. The germline V gene has CDR1 LGHNA and CDR2 YNFKEQ. J lost 1 base, V lost 4 bases, and 8 bases had no gene match. For the CDR3, the DNA is TGTGCCAGCAGCCGAACGGGAGGGCCTCGGAACACCGGGGAGCTGTTTTTT. Its protein is CASSRTGGPRNTGELFF.

This clone was observed a single time. The V call is TRBV11-2, the J call TRBJ1-1; 9 bases match TRBD1. Germline lookup yields CDR1 SGHAT and CDR2 FQNNGV. With V trimmed by 7 bases and J by 5 bases, 8 bases remained unmatched. The length of the CDR3 is 14 residues. The CDR3 region has the DNA TGTGCCAGCAACACCGGGACAGGGTGGACTGAAGCTTTCTTT. It is translated as CASNTGTGWTEAFF.

This chain links TRBV30 with TRBJ1-1; D perhaps matches TRBD1 (6 bases). Per germline, CDR1 GTSNPN and CDR2 SVGIG (reference sequence). CDR3 length: 14 residues. V was cut by 5 bases and J by 3 bases, with 16 bases left in between. CDR3 amino acids: CAWGPGTPYTEAFF. Here the CDR3 DNA reads TGTGCCTGGGGACCCGGGACACCATACACTGAAGCTTTCTTT.

The chain employs TRBV7-2 and TRBJ2-2; D ambiguous. Trimming took 4 bases from V and 1 from J, leaving 13 bases between them. The germline V gene encodes CDR1 SGHTA and CDR2 FQGNSA. The length of the CDR3 is 16 residues. CDR3: CASSSRRLLNTGELFF. DNA of the CDR3: TGTGCCAGCAGCTCCCGGCGGCTGCTGAACACCGGGGAGCTGTTTTTT.

V and J are TRBV27 and TRBJ2-1; D is undetermined. The germline CDR1 and CDR2 sequences are MNHEY and SMNVEV (reference sequence). This CDR3 contains 13 residues. Deletions cut 1 base from V and 6 bases from J, with 7 bases between. CDR3 amino acids: CASSLFAVNEQFF. Written as DNA, the CDR3 is TGTGCCAGCAGTTTATTTGCAGTCAATGAGCAGTTCTTC.

The chain links TRBV28 to TRBJ2-1; 7 bases map to TRBD2. The V gene's germline CDR1 is MDHEN and CDR2 SYDVKM. The junction had 1 base not matched to a gene; V was cut back by 5 bases and J by 0 bases. This CDR3 has 14 residues. CDR3 sequence reads: CASSLAASYNEQFF. CDR3 DNA: TGTGCCAGCAGTCTAGCGGCCTCCTACAATGAGCAGTTCTTC.

The chain carries TRBV9 and TRBJ2-1; no clear D gene. The germline gives CDR1 SGDLS, CDR2 YYNGEE. The CDR3 contains 15 residues. V was pared by 3 bases and J by 4 bases, with 14 bases between. The CDR3: CASSAQPTNYNEQFF. CDR3 DNA sequence: TGTGCCAGCAGCGCTCAGCCGACAAATTACAATGAGCAGTTCTTC.

V is TRBV6-6 and J is TRBJ2-7; 8 nucleotides align to TRBD1. V lost 3 bases to trimming and J lost 3 bases; unmatched junction nucleotides: 7. This CDR3 spans 15 amino acids. The germline CDR1 and CDR2 sequences are MNHNY and SVGAGI (reference sequence). CDR3 region: CASSYREDRDYEQYF. The CDR3 nucleotides read TGTGCCAGCAGTTATCGAGAGGACAGGGACTACGAGCAGTACTTC.

This chain links TRBV4-3 with TRBJ1-1; D might be TRBD1 (5 bases). Germline CDR1 is LGHNA and CDR2 is YSLEER. The length of the CDR3 is 15 residues. Trimming pared 0 bases from V and 5 bases from J, leaving 13 bases between. The CDR3 region is CASSQDLAGKTEAFF. The CDR3 nucleotides are TGCGCCAGCAGCCAAGATCTGGCAGGGAAGACTGAAGCTTTCTTT.

The chain combines TRBV5-1 with TRBJ2-3, with D uncertain. Trimming stripped 0 bases from V and 3 bases from J, with 8 bases between. The CDR3 is 14 amino acids. CDR1 is SGHRS, CDR2 YFSETQ, per germline. The CDR3 region has the DNA TGCGCCAGCAGCTTGGGCGGCCCAACAGATACGCAGTATTTT. As protein: CASSLGGPTDTQYF.

The chain links TRBV10-3 to TRBJ1-2; the D gene is possibly TRBD1 (6 bases). The CDR3 consists of 13 residues. Looked up from germline, CDR1 is ENHRY and CDR2 is SYGVKD. Trimming pared 2 bases from V and 3 bases from J, leaving 7 bases between. The CDR3 spells CAISETGYYGYTF. CDR3 in DNA: TGTGCCATCAGTGAGACAGGGTACTATGGCTACACCTTC.

The V gene is TRBV19, the J gene TRBJ2-5; 10 positions match TRBD2. The CDR3 length is 15 residues. Germline trimming cut 5 bases from V and 4 bases from J; bases unmatched to any gene: 7. Germline CDR1 is LNHDA and CDR2 is SQIVND (reference sequence). The CDR3 bases are TGTGCCAGTAGTGTCCTAGCGGGAGAGTCAGAGACCCAGTACTTC. Its translation is CASSVLAGESETQYF.

The gene calls are TRBV5-1 and TRBJ2-3, with a possible D match to TRBD2 (5 bases). Between the trimmed V and J ends, which lost 4 bases and 2 bases, there was a span of 11 bases. This CDR3 contains 14 residues. Germline-derived CDR1 and CDR2 are SGHRS and YFSETQ. CDR3 in amino acids: CASSPTKPTDTQYF. CDR3 coding DNA: TGCGCCAGCAGCCCGACTAAACCCACAGATACGCAGTATTTT.

The V call is TRBV29-1, the J call TRBJ2-5; D ambiguous. The CDR3 runs 14 residues. Germline V gene sequence: CDR1 SQVTM, CDR2 ANQGSEA. Trimming pared 0 bases from V and 0 bases from J, leaving 8 bases between. The CDR3 nucleotides are TGCAGCGTTGAAGATTCCAGGCACCAAGAGACCCAGTACTTC. Translating it yields CSVEDSRHQETQYF.

The chain uses TRBV28 and TRBJ2-7, with D uncertain. CDR1 and CDR2 from the germline V gene are MDHEN and SYDVKM. The CDR3 is 14 residues long. V was clipped by 8 bases and J by 2 bases, with 16 bases between them. The CDR3 DNA reads as TGTGCCAGCCGACCGCCGACTGGTACCTACGAGCAGTACTTC. Its protein product is CASRPPTGTYEQYF.

V is TRBV23-1 and J is TRBJ2-4; no definite D call. TRBV23-1 is recorded as an ORF, its role being uncertain. Trimming removed 2 bases from V and 0 bases from J, with 5 bases in between. CDR3 length: 14 residues. CDR3 amino acids: CASSQLIAKNIQYF. CDR3 bases: TGCGCCAGCAGTCAACTTATAGCCAAAAACATTCAGTACTTC.

J is TRBJ1-4 and V is TRBV28; TRBD1 aligns across 10 bases. Germline values: CDR1 MDHEN, CDR2 SYDVKM. V trimming: 5 bases; J trimming: 7 bases; junction bases outside the gene matches: 7. The CDR3 has 15 amino acids. The CDR3 DNA reads as TGTGCCAGCAGTATAACGGGACAGGGGTTTGAAAAACTGTTTTTT. It specifies CASSITGQGFEKLFF. The full variable domain, its missing parts supplied by reference TRBV28 and TRBJ1-4, is DVKVTQSSRYLVKRTGEKVFLECVQDMDHENMFWYRQDPGLGLRLIYFSYDVKMKEKGDIPEGYSVSREKKERFSLILESASTNQTSMYLCASSITGQGFEKLFFGSGTQLSVL.